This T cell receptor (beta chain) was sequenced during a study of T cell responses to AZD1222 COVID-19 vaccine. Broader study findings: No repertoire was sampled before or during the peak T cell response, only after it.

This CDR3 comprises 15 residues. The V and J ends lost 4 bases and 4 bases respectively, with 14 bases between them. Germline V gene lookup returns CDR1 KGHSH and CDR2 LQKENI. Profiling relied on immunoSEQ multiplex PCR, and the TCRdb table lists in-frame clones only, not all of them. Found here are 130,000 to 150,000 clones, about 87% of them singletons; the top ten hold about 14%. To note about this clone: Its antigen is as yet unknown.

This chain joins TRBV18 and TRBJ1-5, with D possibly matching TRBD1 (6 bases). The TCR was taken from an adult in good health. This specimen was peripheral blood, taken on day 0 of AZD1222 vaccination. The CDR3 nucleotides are TGTGCCAGCTCACTGCCGGGACAAAGTAATCAGCCCCAGCATTTT. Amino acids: CASSLPGQSNQPQHF.